Here is one TCR beta chain with its context. Antigen unknown. It may be a read error: a sequence one base away is much more abundant. Time point: longitudinal time-point 2. Healthy control samples came from blood bank volunteers in Maryland, USA. The unsorted libraries originated from 2 million PBMCs that had been stored at -80 C. This sample was taken from a study of neurological immune-mediated disorders. Study-wide results and limits: Because no CDR3 amino acid sequences were shared across subjects by expanded clones, private repertoires were suggested in all groups.

This CDR3 has 14 residues. The V gene's germline CDR1 is SGHTA and CDR2 FQGNSA. TCRdb passed the 5' RACE reads through MiXCR, listing each CDR3 protein once. The data hold about 66,000 distinct CDR3 sequences, with roughly 9.8% observed a single time. The source of this sequence is a man between 25 and 39 years old in good health. J is TRBJ2-5 and V is TRBV7-2, with a tentative D call TRBD2 (5 bases). Sequenced: PBMCs. For the CDR3, the DNA is TGTGCCAACAGCTTAGCTAGCTTCGAAGAGACCCAGTACTTC. It yields the protein CANSLASFEETQYF.